A selection of T cell receptor beta chains follows, all from one sample in a study of blood T cell repertoires in COVID-19. The assay was immunoSEQ multiplex PCR, and TCRdb's table has in-frame clones only and misses some. The profile shows roughly 40,000 clones, over 75% of them singletons. Sequencing input: peripheral blood. The receptors were gathered from a human donor in a cohort sampled during active COVID-19. The conserved cysteine and the conserved F or W are not part of the CDR3 here.

v_gene,j_gene,len,CDR3aa
TRBV7-9,TRBJ2-7,16,ASSPRTSGRKYSYEQY
TRBV14,TRBJ2-7,13,ASSRDLAGVDEQY
TRBV19,TRBJ2-7,11,ASDGGAGSEQY
TRBV5-1,TRBJ2-3,17,ASSLTPPGLAGGTDTQY
TRBV11-2,TRBJ2-7,11,ASSLGGLHEQY
TRBV5-5,TRBJ2-2,13,ASSFAGVLTGELF
TRBV30,TRBJ1-3,13,AWMIPPGAGNTIY
TRBV27,TRBJ2-7,9,ASSPIGSRN
TRBV30,TRBJ1-6,10,AWRTGGSPLH
TRBV18,TRBJ1-6,14,ASSTRQAPNNSPLH
TRBV11-2,TRBJ2-1,12,ASSRSGKYNEQF
TRBV5-1,TRBJ2-5,10,ASSLVRETQY
TRBV5-5,TRBJ2-1,14,ASSIRRELSYNEQF
TRBV3-1/TRBV3-2,TRBJ2-1,13,ASSHSFSSYNEQF
TRBV18,TRBJ2-1,14,ASSYRRGAGTNEQF
TRBV28,TRBJ1-6,13,ASSLQQGGNSPLH
TRBV6-1,TRBJ1-2,13,ASSEKGALYYGYT
TRBV10-2,TRBJ2-3,9,ASSEQDTQY
TRBV16,TRBJ2-1,9,ASSPGDEQF
TRBV20-1,TRBJ2-1,13,SASSGTGVYNEQF
TRBV7-2,TRBJ1-1,11,ASSTQANTEAF
TRBV3-1/TRBV3-2,TRBJ2-3,13,ASSPSVIRTDTQY
TRBV10-1,TRBJ2-7,13,ASSESGKFSYEQY
TRBV30,TRBJ2-3,10,AWSVAGYTQY
TRBV29-1,TRBJ2-5,12,SVSSGYRQETQY
TRBV14,TRBJ1-3,14,ASSQVRANSGNTIY
TRBV7-3,TRBJ2-3,13,ASSLSGTDTDTQY
TRBV5-1,TRBJ2-1,11,ASCREGGDEQF
TRBV29-1,TRBJ2-2,13,SVVGGTGGPGELF
TRBV21-1,TRBJ1-4,15,ASSRQGAGTANEKLF
TRBV7-6,TRBJ1-2,11,ASSLESGNGYT
TRBV3-1/TRBV3-2,TRBJ1-1,14,ASSQDKEGANTEAF
TRBV3-1/TRBV3-2,TRBJ1-4,13,ASSQAGRGHEKLF
TRBV6-5,TRBJ1-2,13,ASTLKTGVGYGYT
TRBV10-3,TRBJ2-5,12,AIRGTSGRQTQY